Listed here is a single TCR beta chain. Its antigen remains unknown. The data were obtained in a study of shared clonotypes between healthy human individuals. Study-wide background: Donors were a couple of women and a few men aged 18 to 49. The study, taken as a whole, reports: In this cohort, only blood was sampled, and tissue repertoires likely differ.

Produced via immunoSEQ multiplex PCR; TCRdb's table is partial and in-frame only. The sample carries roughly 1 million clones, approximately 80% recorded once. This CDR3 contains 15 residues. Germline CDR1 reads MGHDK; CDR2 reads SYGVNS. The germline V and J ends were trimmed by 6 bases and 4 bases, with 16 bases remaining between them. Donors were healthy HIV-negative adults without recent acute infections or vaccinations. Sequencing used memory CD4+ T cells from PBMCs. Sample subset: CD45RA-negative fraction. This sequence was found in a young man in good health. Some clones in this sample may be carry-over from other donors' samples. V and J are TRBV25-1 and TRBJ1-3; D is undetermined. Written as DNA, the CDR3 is TGTGCCAGCAGACCTACTACGAATCGCGGAAACACCATATATTTT. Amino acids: CASRPTTNRGNTIYF.